The rows below give T cell receptor beta chains drawn from one sample of a study of blood T cell repertoires in COVID-19. Repertoires were generated with immunoSEQ multiplex PCR, while TCRdb's copy carries only in-frame clones and drops some. The sample carries almost 300,000 clones, around 90% recorded once. Material for sequencing was peripheral blood. Receptors were obtained from a man between 70 and 80 years old with acute or convalescent COVID-19. Each CDR3 is given with its conserved first and last residue. Each record gives: J gene, D gene, clone size, V gene, CDR3 DNA, CDR3 protein. D genes are given only for firm matches. The size entry is marked missing in some rows and otherwise reads once, few, many or a size class.

>TRBJ2-3|TRBD1|.|TRBV5-1
TGCGCCAGCAGCCCGGGACAGGGCCCAGATACGCAGTATTTT
CASSPGQGPDTQYF
>TRBJ2-3|.|.|TRBV7-9
TGTGCCAGCAGCTTAGTGTCGGGAGCGACAGATACGCAGTATTTT
CASSLVSGATDTQYF
>TRBJ1-2|.|.|TRBV7-2
TGTGCCAGCAGCTTAGACAGTGGGAGTCGGGGAGGCTACACCTTC
CASSLDSGSRGGYTF
>TRBJ2-5|TRBD2|once|TRBV5-1
TGCGCCAGCAGCTTGTCGTCACTAGCGGGTACAGAGACCCAGTACTTC
CASSLSSLAGTETQYF
>TRBJ2-7|TRBD1|.|TRBV2
TGTGCCAGCAGCAGGGACAGGGCTTCCTACGAGCAGTACTTC
CASSRDRASYEQYF
>TRBJ1-4|TRBD1|.|TRBV27
TGTGCCAGCAGTCAAGCGGGACAGGGGGCCGAGGGAAAACTGTTTTTT
CASSQAGQGAEGKLFF
>TRBJ1-1|TRBD1|.|TRBV11-2
TGTGCCAGCAGCCTCCGGACAAGGGGGCACACTGAAGCTTTCTTT
CASSLRTRGHTEAFF
>TRBJ2-7|TRBD1|few|TRBV6-2/TRBV6-3
TGTGCCAGCAGTTACTCGATACTGGGACAGGATTACACCTACGAGCAGTACTTC
CASSYSILGQDYTYEQYF
>TRBJ2-4|.|.|TRBV4-2
TGTGCCAGCAGCCAAAGTGGCGGTGGCCAATCCATTAACATTCAGTACTTC
CASSQSGGGQSINIQYF
>TRBJ1-2|.|.|TRBV6-5
TGTGCCACCTACAAAGGGGGTTCGGATGGCTACACCTTC
CATYKGGSDGYTF
>TRBJ2-7|.|.|TRBV14
TGTGCCAGCAGCCCGACAGGTCCTGGCGAGCAGTACTTC
CASSPTGPGEQYF
>TRBJ1-1|.|.|TRBV6-5
TGTGCCAGCAGCCTAAGAGGCGCGGACACTGAAGCTTTCTTT
CASSLRGADTEAFF
>TRBJ2-7|.|.|TRBV28
TGTGCCAGCAGTCGGTCCCGGTATGAGCAGTACTTC
CASSRSRYEQYF
>TRBJ2-7|.|.|TRBV23-1
TGCGCCAGCAGTCAATCAGCGGAATCCTACGAGCAGTACTTC
CASSQSAESYEQYF
>TRBJ2-3|TRBD1|.|TRBV24-1
TGTGCCACCAGTGACTTAGGACAGGGTCGCACAGATACGCAGTATTTT
CATSDLGQGRTDTQYF
>TRBJ1-1|TRBD1|.|TRBV5-5
TGTGCCAGCAGCCTCTACAGGGGCCGAGGAGTGAACACTGAAGCTTTCTTT
CASSLYRGRGVNTEAFF
>TRBJ1-4|TRBD1|.|TRBV28
TGTGCCAGCAACGGACAGGCAGATGAAAAACTGTTTTTT
CASNGQADEKLFF
>TRBJ2-6|.|.|TRBV13
TGTGCCAGCAGCCTCATGGAAGGAGCTGGGGCCAACGTCCTGACTTTC
CASSLMEGAGANVLTF
>TRBJ2-3|.|.|TRBV5-1
TGCGCCAGCAGCTCACAGGGTACAGATACGCAGTATTTT
CASSSQGTDTQYF
>TRBJ2-7|TRBD2|.|TRBV5-3
TGTGCCAGAAGCTGGAGGCGGCTAGCGGATGCCTACGAGCAGTACTTC
CARSWRRLADAYEQYF
>TRBJ1-2|.|.|TRBV15
TGTGCCACCACCCCGGCGGACAGAGGTTATGGCTACACCTTC
CATTPADRGYGYTF
>TRBJ2-5|.|.|TRBV30
TGTGCCTGGAGGGGGCTCCCCGGAGAGACCCAGTACTTC
CAWRGLPGETQYF
>TRBJ1-3|.|.|TRBV6-5
TGTGCCAGCTCCTACTCTGGAAACACCATATATTTT
CASSYSGNTIYF
>TRBJ2-3|TRBD1|few|TRBV10-3
TGTGCCATTCAACAGGGGACAGATACGCAGTATTTT
CAIQQGTDTQYF
>TRBJ1-2|TRBD1|.|TRBV5-1
TGCGCCAGCAGCTTGCACAGGGGGGATGGCTACACCTTC
CASSLHRGDGYTF
>TRBJ2-3|TRBD1|few|TRBV5-1
TGCGCCAGCAATGATGGGACAGGGGGGGATACGCAGTATTTT
CASNDGTGGDTQYF
>TRBJ1-2|.|few|TRBV12-3/TRBV12-4
TGTGCCAGCAGTTTACGGGTAGGGGATCGTACCTTC
CASSLRVGDRTF
>TRBJ2-5|TRBD2|.|TRBV15
TGTGCCACCAGTAAAGCGGGGGGGCAAGAGACCCAGTACTTC
CATSKAGGQETQYF
>TRBJ2-1|.|.|TRBV19
TGTGCCAGTAAGTCTAGCTCAGTAAATGAGCAGTTCTTC
CASKSSSVNEQFF
>TRBJ2-2|.|once|TRBV6-6
TGTGCCAGCTGGCGTTCTGGCGGGATTTACACCGGGGAGCTGTTTTTT
CASWRSGGIYTGELFF
>TRBJ1-4|.|.|TRBV7-9
TGTGCCAGCAGCCCCTTCGAGGGGGCTAATGAAAAACTGTTTTTT
CASSPFEGANEKLFF
>TRBJ1-4|.|.|TRBV7-2
TGTGCCAGCCGCCGGGGCAGGGGCAATGAAAAACTGTTTTTT
CASRRGRGNEKLFF
>TRBJ1-2|.|.|TRBV6-5
TGTGCCAGCAGCCCAGATAGAGGAGGCTACACCTTC
CASSPDRGGYTF
>TRBJ1-2|.|.|TRBV19
TGTGCCAGTAGTATACAGGATACCTATGGCTACACCTTC
CASSIQDTYGYTF
>TRBJ2-2|TRBD2|.|TRBV6-2/TRBV6-3
TGTGCCAGCAGCCTACTTCTGCTAGCGGGAGGGACCGGGGAGCTGTTTTTT
CASSLLLLAGGTGELFF
>TRBJ1-5|TRBD1|.|TRBV6-5
TGTGCCAGCAGGGGACAGGGGGGCAATCAGCCCCAGCATTTT
CASRGQGGNQPQHF
>TRBJ2-7|.|.|TRBV5-5
TGTGCCAGCAGCTACCTTACAGCCAACGAGCAGTACTTC
CASSYLTANEQYF
>TRBJ1-3|.|.|TRBV7-2
TGTGCCAGCAGCCCTTTTGACAGATACTCTGGAAACACCATATATTTT
CASSPFDRYSGNTIYF